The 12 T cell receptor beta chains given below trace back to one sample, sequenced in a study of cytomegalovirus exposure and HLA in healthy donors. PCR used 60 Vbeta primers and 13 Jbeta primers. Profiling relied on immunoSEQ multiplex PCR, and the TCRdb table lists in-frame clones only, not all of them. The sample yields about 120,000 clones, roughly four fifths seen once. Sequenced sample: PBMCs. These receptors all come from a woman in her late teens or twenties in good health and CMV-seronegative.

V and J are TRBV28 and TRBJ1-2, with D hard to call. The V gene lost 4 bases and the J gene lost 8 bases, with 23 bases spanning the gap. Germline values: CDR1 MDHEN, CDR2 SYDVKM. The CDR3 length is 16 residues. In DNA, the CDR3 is TGTGCCAGCAGTTCGCAAGGTCGGCGGCTAGCTCAGGGCTACACCTTC. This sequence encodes CASSSQGRRLAQGYTF.

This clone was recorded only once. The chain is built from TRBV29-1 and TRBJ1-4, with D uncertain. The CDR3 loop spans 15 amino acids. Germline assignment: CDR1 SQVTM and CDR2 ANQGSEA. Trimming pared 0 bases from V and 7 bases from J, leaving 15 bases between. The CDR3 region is CSVEDRTSVSEKLFF. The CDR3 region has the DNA TGCAGCGTTGAAGACCGGACTTCCGTGAGTGAAAAACTGTTTTTT.

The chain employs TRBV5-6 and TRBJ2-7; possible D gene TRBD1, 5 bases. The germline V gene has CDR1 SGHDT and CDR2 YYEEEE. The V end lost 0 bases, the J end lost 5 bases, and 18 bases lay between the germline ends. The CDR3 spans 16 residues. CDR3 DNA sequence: TGTGCCAGCAGCTTGGGGTTTGCAGGGCCCGGCCACGAGCAGTACTTC. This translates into CASSLGFAGPGHEQYF.

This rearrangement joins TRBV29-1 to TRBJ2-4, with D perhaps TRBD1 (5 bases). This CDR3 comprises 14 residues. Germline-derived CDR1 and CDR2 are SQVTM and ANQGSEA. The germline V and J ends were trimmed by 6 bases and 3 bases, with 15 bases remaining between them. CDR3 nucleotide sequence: TGCAGCGTGGCCAGGGTTGACGGCAAAAACATTCAGTACTTC. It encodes CSVARVDGKNIQYF.

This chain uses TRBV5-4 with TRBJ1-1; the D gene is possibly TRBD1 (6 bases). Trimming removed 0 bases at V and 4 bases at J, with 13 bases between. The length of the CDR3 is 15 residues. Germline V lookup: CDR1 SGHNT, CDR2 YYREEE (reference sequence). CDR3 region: CASSLGGREGTEAFF. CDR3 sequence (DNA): TGTGCCAGCAGCTTGGGGGGGCGGGAGGGCACTGAAGCTTTCTTT.

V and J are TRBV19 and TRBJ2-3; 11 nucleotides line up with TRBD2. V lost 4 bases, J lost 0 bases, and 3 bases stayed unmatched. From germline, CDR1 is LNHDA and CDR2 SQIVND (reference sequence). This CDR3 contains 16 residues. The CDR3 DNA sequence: TGTGCCAGTAGTAGAAGGACTAGCGGGAGCACAGATACGCAGTATTTT. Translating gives CASSRRTSGSTDTQYF.

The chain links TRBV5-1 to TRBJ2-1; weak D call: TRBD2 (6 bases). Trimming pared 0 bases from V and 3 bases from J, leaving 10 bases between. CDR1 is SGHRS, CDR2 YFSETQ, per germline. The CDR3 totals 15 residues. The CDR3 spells CASSLAAGYYNEQFF. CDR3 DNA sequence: TGCGCCAGCAGCTTGGCGGCGGGATACTACAATGAGCAGTTCTTC.

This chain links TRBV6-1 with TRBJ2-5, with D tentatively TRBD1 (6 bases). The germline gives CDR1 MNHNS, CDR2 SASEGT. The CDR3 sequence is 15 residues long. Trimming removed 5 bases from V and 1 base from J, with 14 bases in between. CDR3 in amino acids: CASSKETGSQETQYF. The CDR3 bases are TGTGCCAGCAGTAAGGAAACAGGGTCCCAAGAGACCCAGTACTTC.

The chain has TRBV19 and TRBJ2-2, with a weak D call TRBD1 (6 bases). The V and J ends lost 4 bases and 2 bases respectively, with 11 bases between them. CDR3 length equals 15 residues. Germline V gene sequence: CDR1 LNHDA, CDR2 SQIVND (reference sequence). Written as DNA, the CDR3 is TGTGCCAGTAGTACCGGGACATACAACACCGGGGAGCTGTTTTTT. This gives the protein CASSTGTYNTGELFF.

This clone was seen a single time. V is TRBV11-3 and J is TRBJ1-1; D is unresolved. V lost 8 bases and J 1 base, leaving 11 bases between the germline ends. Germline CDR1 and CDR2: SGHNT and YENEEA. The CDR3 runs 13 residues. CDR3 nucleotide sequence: TGTGCCAGCGCATCGTACTCGAACACTGAAGCTTTCTTT. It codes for CASASYSNTEAFF. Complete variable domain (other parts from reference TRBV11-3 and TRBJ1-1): EAGVVQSPRYKIIEKKQPVAFWCNPISGHNTLYWYLQNLGQGPELLIRYENEEAVDDSQLPKDRFSAERLKGVDSTLKIQPAELGDSAVYLCASASYSNTEAFFGQGTRLTVV.

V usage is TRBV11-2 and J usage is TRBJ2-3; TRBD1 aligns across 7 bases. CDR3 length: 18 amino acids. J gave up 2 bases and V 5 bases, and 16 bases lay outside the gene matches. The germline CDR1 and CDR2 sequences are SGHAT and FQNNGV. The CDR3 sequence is CASSPLNRDSTLTDTQYF. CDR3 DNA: TGTGCCAGCAGCCCGCTCAATCGGGACAGCACCCTCACAGATACGCAGTATTTT.

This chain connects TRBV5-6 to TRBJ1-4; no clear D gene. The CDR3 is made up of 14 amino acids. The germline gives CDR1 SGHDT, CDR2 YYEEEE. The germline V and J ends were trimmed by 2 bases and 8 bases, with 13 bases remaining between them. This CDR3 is CASSFRARREKLFF. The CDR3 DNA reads TGTGCCAGCAGCTTTCGGGCCAGGAGGGAAAAACTGTTTTTT.